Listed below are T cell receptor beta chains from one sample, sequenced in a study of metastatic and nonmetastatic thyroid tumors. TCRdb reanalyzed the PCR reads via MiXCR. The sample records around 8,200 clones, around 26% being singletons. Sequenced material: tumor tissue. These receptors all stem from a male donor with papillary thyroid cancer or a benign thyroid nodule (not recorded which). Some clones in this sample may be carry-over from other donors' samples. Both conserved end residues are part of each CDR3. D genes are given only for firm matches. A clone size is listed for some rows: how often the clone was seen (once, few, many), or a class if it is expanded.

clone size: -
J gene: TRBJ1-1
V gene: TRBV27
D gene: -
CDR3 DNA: TGTGCCAGCAGTTTAGCGGGGCGGGCTAAGAACACTGAAGCTTTCTTT
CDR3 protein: CASSLAGRAKNTEAFF

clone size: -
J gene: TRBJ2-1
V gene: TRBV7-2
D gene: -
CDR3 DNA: TGTGCCAGCACCACTTCTTCGGAAGATGAGCAGTTCTTC
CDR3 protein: CASTTSSEDEQFF

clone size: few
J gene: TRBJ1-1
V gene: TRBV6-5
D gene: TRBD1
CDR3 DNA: TGTGCCAGCAGTTACTCGGGAGGGGGCTTTATCACTGAAGCTTTCTTT
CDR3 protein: CASSYSGGGFITEAFF

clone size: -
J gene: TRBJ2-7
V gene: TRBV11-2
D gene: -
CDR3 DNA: TGTGCCAGCAGCTCACCCACGTTGACCTACGAGCAGTACTTC
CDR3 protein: CASSSPTLTYEQYF

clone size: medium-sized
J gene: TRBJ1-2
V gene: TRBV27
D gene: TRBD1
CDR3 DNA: TGTGCCAGCAGTTCCCCCTCGACAGGGTATGGCTACACCTTC
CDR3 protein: CASSSPSTGYGYTF

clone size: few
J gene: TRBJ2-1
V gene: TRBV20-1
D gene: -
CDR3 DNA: TGCAGTGCTAGTTGGGCAGGGTCCTACAATGAGCAGTTCTTC
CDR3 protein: CSASWAGSYNEQFF

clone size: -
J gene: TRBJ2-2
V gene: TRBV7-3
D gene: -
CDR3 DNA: TGTGCCAGCAGCAAAAGGCCCGGGCAGGGGACGGGCACCGGGGAGCTGTTTTTT
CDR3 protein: CASSKRPGQGTGTGELFF

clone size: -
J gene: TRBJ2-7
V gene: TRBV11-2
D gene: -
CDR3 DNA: TGTGCCAGCAGCTTAGGAGTGGGCCCGACCTACGAGCAGTACTTC
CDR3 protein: CASSLGVGPTYEQYF

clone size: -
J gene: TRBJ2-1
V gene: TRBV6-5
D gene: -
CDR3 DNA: TGTGCCAGCAGTTCCGGTCTGAATGAGCAGTTCTTC
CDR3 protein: CASSSGLNEQFF

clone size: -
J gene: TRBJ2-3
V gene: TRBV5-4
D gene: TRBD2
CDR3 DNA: TGTGCCAGCAGCTTGTCTAGCGGAAGCACAGATACGCAGTATTTT
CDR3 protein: CASSLSSGSTDTQYF

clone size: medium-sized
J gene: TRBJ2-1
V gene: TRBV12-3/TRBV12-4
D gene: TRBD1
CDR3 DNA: TGTGCCAGCAGTTACAGGGGGAGTGAGCAGTTCTTC
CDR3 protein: CASSYRGSEQFF

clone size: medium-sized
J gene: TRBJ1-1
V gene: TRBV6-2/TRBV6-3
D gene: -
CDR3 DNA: TGTGCCAGCAGAGCTGGGTTGATGAACACTGAAGCTTTCTTT
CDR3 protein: CASRAGLMNTEAFF

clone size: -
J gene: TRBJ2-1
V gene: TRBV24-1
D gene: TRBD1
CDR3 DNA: TGTGCCACCAGTGAGAACGGACAGGGAATGAATGAGCAGTTCTTC
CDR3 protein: CATSENGQGMNEQFF

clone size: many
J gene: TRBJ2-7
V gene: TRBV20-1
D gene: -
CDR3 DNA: TGCAGTGCTAGAGATCCCGCTAGCGTCTACGAGCAGTACTTC
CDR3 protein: CSARDPASVYEQYF

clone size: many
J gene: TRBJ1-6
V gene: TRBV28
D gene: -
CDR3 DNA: TGTGCCATCGACCCAGGGAATTCACCCCTCCACTTT
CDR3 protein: CAIDPGNSPLHF

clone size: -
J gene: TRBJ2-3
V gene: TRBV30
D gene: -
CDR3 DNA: TGTGCCTGGGGGATCGAGGGGGATGGCACAGATACGCAGTATTTT
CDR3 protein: CAWGIEGDGTDTQYF

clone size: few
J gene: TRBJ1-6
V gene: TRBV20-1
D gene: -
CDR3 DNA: TGCAGTGCTAGAGATCAAATTACGGGGGGCGTCTCACCCCTCCACTTT
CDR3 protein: CSARDQITGGVSPLHF

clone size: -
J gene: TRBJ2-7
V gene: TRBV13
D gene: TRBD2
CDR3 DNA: TGTGCCAGCAGCACCAGACTAGCGGGTCGGGACGAGCAGTACTTC
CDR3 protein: CASSTRLAGRDEQYF

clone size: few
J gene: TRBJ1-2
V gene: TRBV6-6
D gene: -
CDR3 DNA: TGTGCCAGCAGTTACTCGAGACTGATCAACTATGGCTACACCTTC
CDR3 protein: CASSYSRLINYGYTF

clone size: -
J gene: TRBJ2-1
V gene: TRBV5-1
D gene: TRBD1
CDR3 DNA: TGCGCCAGCAGCCGAACAGGGGACGACAATGAGCAGTTCTTC
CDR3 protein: CASSRTGDDNEQFF

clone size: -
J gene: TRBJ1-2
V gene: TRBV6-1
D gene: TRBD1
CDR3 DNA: TGTGCCAGTCATCACGGACAGGATTATGGCTACACCTTC
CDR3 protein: CASHHGQDYGYTF

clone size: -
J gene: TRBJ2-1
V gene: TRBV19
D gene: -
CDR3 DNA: TGTGCCAGTAGTATGGGGCAGGACAATGAGCAGTTCTTC
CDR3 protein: CASSMGQDNEQFF

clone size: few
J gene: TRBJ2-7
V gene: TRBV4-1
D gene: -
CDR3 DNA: TGCGCCAGCAGCACCCTGGACGGGGCCTACGAGCAGTACTTC
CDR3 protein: CASSTLDGAYEQYF

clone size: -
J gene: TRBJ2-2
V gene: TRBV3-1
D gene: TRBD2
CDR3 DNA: TGTGCCAGCAGCCCCCCAGCGGGAGGAGCCGGGGAGCTGTTTTTT
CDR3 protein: CASSPPAGGAGELFF

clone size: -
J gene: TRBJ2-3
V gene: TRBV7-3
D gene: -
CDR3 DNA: TGTGCCAGCAGCTTACGGTATGCAGATACGCAGTATTTT
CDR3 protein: CASSLRYADTQYF

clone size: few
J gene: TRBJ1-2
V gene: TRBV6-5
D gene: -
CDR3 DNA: TGTGCCAGCAGTTACTCGGCCTTCGGGTATGGCTACACCTTC
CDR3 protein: CASSYSAFGYGYTF

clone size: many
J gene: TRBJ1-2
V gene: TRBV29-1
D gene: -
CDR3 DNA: TGCAGCGTTTCGACAGGAAAACTTATCTATGGCTACACCTTC
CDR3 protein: CSVSTGKLIYGYTF

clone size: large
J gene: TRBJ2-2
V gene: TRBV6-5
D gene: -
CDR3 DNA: TGTGCCAGCAGTTACTCGTTCACAGGGACCGGGGAGCTGTTTTTT
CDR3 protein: CASSYSFTGTGELFF

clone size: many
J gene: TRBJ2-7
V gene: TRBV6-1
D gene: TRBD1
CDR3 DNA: TGTGCCAGCTCAAGGGACAGGAATACCTACGAGCAGTACTTC
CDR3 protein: CASSRDRNTYEQYF

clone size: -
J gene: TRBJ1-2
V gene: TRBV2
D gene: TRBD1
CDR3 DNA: TGTGCCAGCAGTGAGTTCGGGACAGGCTATGGCTACACCTTC
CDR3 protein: CASSEFGTGYGYTF

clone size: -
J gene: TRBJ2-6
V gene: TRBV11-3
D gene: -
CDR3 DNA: TGTGCCAGCAGCTTAGGCCAGACCTCCGGCGTCCTGACTTTC
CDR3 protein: CASSLGQTSGVLTF